This T cell receptor (beta chain) derives from a study of T cells in Graves' hyperthyroidism and ophthalmopathy. It was RNA transcripts that yielded the amplified TCR beta CDR3 regions. A first-round RT-PCR of the TCR CDR3 used the HTBI primer set. TCRdb ran MiXCR on the multiplex PCR reads and lists one entry per CDR3 protein. The sample records hundreds of thousands of distinct CDR3 sequences, around 40% being singletons. This sequence was found in a woman in her forties with Graves' hyperthyroidism. Sequencing was performed on blood.

Here the CDR3 DNA reads TGCGCCAGACAGGGGTCGGGCACTGAAGCTTTCTTT. Protein product: CARQGSGTEAFF. V gene TRBV10-2 combines with J gene TRBJ1-1; 7 positions match TRBD1. CDR1 WSHSY and CDR2 SAAADI come from the germline V gene. V lost 9 bases, J lost 4 bases, and 5 bases stayed unmatched. This CDR3 comprises 12 residues.